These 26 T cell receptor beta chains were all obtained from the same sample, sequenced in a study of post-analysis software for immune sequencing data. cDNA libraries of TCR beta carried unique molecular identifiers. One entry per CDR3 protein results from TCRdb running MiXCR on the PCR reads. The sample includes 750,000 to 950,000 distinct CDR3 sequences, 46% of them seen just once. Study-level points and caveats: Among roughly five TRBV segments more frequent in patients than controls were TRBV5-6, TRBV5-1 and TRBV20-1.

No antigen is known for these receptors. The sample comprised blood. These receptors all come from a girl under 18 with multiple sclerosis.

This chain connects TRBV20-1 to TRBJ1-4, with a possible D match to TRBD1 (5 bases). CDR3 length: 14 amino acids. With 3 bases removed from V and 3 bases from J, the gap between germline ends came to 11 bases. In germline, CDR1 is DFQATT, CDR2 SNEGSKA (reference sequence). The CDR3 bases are TGCAGTGCTAGGGGGGAGGAGCCTAATGAAAAACTGTTTTTT. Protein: CSARGEEPNEKLFF.

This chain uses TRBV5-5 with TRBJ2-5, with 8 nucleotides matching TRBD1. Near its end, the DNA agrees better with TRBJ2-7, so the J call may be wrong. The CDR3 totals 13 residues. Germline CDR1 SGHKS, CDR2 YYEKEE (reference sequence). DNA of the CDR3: TGTGCCAGCAGCTTGAACAGGGGGTCCGAGCAGTACTTC. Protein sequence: CASSLNRGSEQYF.

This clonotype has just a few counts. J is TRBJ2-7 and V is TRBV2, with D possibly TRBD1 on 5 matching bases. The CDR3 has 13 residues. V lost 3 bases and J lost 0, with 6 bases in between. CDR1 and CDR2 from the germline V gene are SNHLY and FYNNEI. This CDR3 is CASSDDSSYEQYF. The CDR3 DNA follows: TGTGCCAGCAGTGATGACAGCTCCTACGAGCAGTACTTC.

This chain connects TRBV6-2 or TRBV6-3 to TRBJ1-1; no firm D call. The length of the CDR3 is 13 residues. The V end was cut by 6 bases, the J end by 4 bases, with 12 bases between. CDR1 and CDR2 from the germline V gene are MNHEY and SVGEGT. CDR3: CASSFGLGTEAFF. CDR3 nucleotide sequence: TGTGCCAGCAGCTTCGGGTTGGGCACTGAAGCTTTCTTT.

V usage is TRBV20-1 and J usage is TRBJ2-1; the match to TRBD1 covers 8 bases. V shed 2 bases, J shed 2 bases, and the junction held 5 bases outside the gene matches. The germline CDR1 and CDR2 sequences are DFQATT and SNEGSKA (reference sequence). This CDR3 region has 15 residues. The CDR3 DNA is TGCAGTGCTAGACCCCGGACAGGGACCTACAATGAGCAGTTCTTC. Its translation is CSARPRTGTYNEQFF.

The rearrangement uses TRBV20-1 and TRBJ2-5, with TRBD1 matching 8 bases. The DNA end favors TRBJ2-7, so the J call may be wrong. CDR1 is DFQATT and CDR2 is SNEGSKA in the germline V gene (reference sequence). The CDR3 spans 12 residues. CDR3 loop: CSVEGTGGEQYF. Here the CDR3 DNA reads TGCAGTGTTGAAGGGACAGGAGGCGAGCAGTACTTC.

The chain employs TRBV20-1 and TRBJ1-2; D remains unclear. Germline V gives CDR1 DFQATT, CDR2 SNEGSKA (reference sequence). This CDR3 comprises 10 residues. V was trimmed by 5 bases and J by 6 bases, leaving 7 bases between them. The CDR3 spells CSALSHGYTF. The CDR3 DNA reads TGCAGTGCTCTGTCCCATGGCTACACCTTC.

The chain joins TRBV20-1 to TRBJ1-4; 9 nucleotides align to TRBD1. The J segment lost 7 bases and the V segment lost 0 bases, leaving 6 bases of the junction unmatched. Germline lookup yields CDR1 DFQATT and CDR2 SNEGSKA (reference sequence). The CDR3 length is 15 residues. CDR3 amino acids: CSARDRGTGSEKLFF. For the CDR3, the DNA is TGCAGTGCTAGAGATAGAGGGACAGGGTCTGAAAAACTGTTTTTT.

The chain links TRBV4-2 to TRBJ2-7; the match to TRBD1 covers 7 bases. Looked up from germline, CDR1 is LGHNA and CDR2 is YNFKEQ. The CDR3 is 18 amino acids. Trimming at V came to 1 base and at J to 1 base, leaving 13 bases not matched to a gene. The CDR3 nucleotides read TGTGCCAGCAGCCAAGGACAGGGATCGGCTTCAAGTTCCTACGAGCAGTACTTC. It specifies CASSQGQGSASSSYEQYF.

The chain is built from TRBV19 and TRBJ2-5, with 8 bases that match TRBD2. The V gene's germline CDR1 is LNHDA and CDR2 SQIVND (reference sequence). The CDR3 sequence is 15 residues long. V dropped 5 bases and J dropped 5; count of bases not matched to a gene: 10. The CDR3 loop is CASSLSGTSRETQYF. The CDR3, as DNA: TGTGCCAGTAGTCTCTCCGGGACTAGTCGGGAGACCCAGTACTTC.

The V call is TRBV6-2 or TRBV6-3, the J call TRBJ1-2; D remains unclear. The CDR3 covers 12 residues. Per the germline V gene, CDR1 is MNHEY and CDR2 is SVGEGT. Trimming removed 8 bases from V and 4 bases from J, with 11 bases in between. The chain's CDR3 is CASSDGPYGYTF. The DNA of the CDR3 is TGTGCCAGCTCAGACGGTCCCTATGGCTACACCTTC.

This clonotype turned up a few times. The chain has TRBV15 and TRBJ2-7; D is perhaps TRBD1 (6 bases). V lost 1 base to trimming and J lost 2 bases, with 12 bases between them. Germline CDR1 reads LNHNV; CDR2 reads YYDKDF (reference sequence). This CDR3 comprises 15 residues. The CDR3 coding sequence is TGTGCCACCAGCAGAGTAGGACAGAATCCCTACGAGCAGTACTTC. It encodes CATSRVGQNPYEQYF.

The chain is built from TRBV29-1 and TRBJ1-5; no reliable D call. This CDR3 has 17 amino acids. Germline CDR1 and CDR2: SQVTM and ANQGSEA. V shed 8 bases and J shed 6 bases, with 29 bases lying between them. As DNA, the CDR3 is TGCAGCTCTTACGAGGGATATTCCGCACACGGTTTTCAGCCCCAGCATTTT. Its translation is CSSYEGYSAHGFQPQHF.

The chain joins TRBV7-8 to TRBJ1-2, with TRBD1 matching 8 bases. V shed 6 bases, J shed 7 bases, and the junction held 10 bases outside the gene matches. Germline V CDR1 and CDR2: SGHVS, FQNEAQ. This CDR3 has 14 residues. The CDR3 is CASSSRTGRGGYTF. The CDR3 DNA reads TGTGCCAGCAGTTCCCGGACAGGGCGCGGTGGCTACACCTTC.

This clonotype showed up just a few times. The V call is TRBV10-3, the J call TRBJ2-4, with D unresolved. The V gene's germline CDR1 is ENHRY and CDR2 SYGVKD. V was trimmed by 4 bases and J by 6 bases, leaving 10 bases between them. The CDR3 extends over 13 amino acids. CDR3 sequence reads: CAISGVPTNIQYF. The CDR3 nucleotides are TGTGCCATCAGTGGTGTCCCAACAAACATTCAGTACTTC.

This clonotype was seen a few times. CDR3 region: CASSQGLVPHNEQFF. The CDR3 DNA sequence: TGCGCCAGCAGCCAAGGGCTTGTCCCCCACAATGAGCAGTTCTTC. V is TRBV4-3 and J is TRBJ2-1; D uncertain. CDR1 and CDR2 (germline): LGHNA, YSLEER. The CDR3 has 15 residues. V was clipped by 1 base and J by 5 bases, with 12 bases between them.

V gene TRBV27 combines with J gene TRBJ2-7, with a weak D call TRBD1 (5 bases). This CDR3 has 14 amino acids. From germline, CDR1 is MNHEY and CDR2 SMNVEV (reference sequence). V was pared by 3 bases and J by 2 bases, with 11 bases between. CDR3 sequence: CASSFATVPYEQYF. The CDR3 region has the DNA TGTGCCAGCAGTTTTGCGACAGTGCCCTACGAGCAGTACTTC.

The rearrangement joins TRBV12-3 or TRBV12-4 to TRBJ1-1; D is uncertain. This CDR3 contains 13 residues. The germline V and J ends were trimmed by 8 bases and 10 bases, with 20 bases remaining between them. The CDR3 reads CASREKARTRAFF. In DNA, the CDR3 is TGTGCCAGCCGGGAAAAGGCTCGGACCAGAGCTTTCTTT.

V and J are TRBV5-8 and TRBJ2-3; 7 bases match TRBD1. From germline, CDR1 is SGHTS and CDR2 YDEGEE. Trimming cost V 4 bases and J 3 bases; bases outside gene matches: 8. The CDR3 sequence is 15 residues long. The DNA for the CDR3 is TGTGCCAGCAGCCTACAGGGGTGGGGTACAGATACGCAGTATTTT. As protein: CASSLQGWGTDTQYF. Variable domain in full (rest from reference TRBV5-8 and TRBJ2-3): EAGVTQSPTHLIKTRGQQATLRCSPISGHTSVYWYQQALGLGLQFLLWYDEGEERNRGNFPPRFSGRQFPNYSSELNVNALELEDSALYLCASSLQGWGTDTQYFGPGTRLTVL.

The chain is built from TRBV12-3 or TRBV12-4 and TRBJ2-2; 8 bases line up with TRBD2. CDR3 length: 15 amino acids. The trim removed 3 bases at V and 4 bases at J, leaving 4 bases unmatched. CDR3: CASSFTGRATGELFF. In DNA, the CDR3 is TGTGCCAGCAGTTTTACCGGGAGGGCCACCGGGGAGCTGTTTTTT.

CDR3 protein: CASSIDSRAGGHEQFF. In DNA, the CDR3 is TGTGCCAGTAGTATAGATAGCCGAGCGGGAGGCCATGAGCAGTTCTTC. The chain is built from TRBV19 and TRBJ2-1; the match to TRBD2 covers 9 bases. This CDR3 spans 16 amino acids. V gave up 0 bases and J gave up 8 bases; unmatched junction bases: 8. Germline CDR1 is LNHDA and CDR2 is SQIVND (reference sequence).

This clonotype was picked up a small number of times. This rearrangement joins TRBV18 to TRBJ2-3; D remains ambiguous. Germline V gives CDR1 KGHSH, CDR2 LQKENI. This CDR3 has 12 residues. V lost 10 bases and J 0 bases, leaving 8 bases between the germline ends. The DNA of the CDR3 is TGTGCCACTGGAGTTAGCACAGATACGCAGTATTTT. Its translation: CATGVSTDTQYF.

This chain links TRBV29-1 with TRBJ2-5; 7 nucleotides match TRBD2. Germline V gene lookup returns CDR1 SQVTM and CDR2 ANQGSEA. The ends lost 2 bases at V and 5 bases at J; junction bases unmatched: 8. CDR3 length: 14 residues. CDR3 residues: CSVESGREGETQYF. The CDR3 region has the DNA TGCAGCGTTGAATCCGGCAGGGAGGGTGAGACCCAGTACTTC.

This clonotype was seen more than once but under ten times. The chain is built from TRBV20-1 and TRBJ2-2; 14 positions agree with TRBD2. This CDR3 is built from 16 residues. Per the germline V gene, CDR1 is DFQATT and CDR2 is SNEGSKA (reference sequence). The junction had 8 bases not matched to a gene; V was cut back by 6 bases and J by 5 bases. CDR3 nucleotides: TGCAGTGCAAGCTCCGGACTAGCGGGAGGAACCGGGGAGCTGTTTTTT. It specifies CSASSGLAGGTGELFF.

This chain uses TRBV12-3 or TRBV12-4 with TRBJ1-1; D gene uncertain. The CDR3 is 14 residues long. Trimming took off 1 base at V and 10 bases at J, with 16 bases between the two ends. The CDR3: CASSLGTQNGGAFF. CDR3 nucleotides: TGTGCCAGCAGTTTAGGGACCCAGAACGGAGGAGCTTTCTTT.

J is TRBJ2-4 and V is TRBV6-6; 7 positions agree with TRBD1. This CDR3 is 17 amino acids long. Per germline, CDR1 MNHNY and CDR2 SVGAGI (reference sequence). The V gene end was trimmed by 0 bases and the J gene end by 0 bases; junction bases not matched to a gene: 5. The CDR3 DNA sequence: TGTGCCAGCAGTTACTCGGGACAGCCCCTAGCCAAAAACATTCAGTACTTC. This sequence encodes CASSYSGQPLAKNIQYF.